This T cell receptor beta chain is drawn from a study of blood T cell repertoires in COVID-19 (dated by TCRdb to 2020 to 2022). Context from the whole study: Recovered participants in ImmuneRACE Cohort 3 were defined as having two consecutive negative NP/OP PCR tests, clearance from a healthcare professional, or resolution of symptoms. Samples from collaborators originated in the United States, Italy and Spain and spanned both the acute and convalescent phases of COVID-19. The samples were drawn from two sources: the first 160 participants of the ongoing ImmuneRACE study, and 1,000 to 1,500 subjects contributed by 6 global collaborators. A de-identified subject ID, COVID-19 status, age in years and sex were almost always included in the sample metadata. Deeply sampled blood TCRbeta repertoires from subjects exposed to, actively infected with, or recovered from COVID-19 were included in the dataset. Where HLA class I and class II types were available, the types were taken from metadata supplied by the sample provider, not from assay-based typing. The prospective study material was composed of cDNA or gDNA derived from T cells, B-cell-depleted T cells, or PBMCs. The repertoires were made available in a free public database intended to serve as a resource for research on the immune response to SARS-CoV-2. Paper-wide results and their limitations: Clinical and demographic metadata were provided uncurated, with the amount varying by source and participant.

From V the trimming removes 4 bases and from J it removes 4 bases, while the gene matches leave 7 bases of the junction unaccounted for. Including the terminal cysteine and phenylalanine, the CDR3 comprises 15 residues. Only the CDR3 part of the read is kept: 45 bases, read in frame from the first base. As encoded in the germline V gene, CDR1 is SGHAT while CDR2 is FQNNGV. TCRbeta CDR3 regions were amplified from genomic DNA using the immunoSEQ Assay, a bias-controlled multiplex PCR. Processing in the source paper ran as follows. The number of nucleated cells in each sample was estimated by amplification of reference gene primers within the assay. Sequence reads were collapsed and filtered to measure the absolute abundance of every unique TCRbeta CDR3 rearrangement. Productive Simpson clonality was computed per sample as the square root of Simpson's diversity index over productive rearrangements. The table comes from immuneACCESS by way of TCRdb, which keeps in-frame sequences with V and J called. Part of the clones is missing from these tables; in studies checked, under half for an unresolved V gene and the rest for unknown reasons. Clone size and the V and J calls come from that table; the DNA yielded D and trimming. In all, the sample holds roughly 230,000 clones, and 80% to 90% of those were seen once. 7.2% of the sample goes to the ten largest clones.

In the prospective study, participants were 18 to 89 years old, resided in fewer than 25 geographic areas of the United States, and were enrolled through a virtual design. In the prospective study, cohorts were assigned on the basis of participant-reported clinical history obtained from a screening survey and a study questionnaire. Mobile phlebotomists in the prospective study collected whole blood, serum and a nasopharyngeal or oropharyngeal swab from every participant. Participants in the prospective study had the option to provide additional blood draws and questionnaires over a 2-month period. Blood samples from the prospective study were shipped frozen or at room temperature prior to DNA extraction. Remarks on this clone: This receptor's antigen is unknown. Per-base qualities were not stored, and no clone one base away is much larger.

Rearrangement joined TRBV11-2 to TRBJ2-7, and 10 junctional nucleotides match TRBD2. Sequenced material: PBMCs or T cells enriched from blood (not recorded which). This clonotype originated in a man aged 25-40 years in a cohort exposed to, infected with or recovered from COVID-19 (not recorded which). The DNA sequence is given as TGTGCCAGCAGCTATGGACTAGCGGAAACTTACGAGCAGTACTTC. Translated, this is CASSYGLAETYEQYF.